This T cell receptor beta chain was profiled in a study of spatial heterogeneity in lung cancer. Study-wide background: Raw-read counts averaged over ten per unique TCR and UMI combination.

Time point specified: sample taken at primary tumor resection. No cell sorting; template was whole RNA from tumor, lung tissue or PBMC. Germline CDR1 DFQATT, CDR2 SNEGSKA (reference sequence). The CDR3 spans 12 residues. Study-level findings and limits: Among tumor T cells, estimated coverage was roughly 7% for alpha chains and around 13% for beta chains. Tumor mutation count correlated with how many alpha and beta TCRs expanded intratumorally.

Concerning this clonotype itself: Its antigen is still unknown.

Every individual TCR cDNA molecule carried its own unique molecular identifier, which allowed correction of PCR and sequencing errors. TCRdb re-called the 5' RACE reads through MiXCR, storing one row per CDR3 protein. The table includes about 10,000 distinct CDR3 sequences, about 13% detected once. Sequencing was performed on lung tumor tissue, taken at surgery. The chain joins TRBV20-1 to TRBJ2-7, with TRBD1 matching over 11 bases. The receptor was derived from a male donor with early-stage non-small cell lung cancer. As DNA, the CDR3 is TGCAGACCGGGACAGGGGGGATTGGAGCAGTACTTC. Encoded protein: CRPGQGGLEQYF.